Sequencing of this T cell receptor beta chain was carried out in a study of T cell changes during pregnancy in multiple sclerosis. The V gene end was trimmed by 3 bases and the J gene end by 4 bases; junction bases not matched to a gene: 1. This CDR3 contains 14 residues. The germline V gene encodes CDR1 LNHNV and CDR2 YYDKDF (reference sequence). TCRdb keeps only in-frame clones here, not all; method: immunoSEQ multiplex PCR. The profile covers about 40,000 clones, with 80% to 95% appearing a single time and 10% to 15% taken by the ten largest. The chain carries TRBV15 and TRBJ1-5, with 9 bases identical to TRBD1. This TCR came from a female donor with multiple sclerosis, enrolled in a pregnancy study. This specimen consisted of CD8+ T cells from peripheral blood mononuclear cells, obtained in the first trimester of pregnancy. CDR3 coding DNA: TGTGCCACCAGCAGGGGACAGGGAAATCAGCCCCAGCATTTT. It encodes CATSRGQGNQPQHF.